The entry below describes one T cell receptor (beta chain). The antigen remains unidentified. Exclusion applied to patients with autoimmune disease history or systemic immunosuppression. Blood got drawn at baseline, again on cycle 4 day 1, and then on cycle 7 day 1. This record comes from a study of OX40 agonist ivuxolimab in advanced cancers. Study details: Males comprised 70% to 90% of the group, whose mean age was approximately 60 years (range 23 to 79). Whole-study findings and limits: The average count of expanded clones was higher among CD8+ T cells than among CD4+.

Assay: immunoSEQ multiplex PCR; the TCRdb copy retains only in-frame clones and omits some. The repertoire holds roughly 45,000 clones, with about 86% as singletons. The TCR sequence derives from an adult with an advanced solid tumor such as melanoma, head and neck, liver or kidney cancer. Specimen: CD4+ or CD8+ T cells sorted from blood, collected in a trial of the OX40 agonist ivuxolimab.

The CDR3 is CASSSAGSGRTSFRNEQFF. CDR3 nucleotide sequence: TGTGCCAGCAGCTCGGCGGGTAGCGGGAGAACTAGTTTCCGGAATGAGCAGTTCTTC. This chain joins TRBV13 and TRBJ2-1; 9 bases are shared with TRBD2. With V trimmed by 4 bases and J by 7 bases, 20 bases remained unmatched. CDR3 size: 19 residues. Germline values: CDR1 PRHDT, CDR2 FYEKMQ (reference sequence). Together with reference TRBV13 and TRBJ2-1, the CDR3 gives the full variable domain: AAGVIQSPRHLIKEKRETATLKCYPIPRHDTVYWYQQGPGQDPQFLISFYEKMQSDKGSIPDRFSAQQFSDYHSELNMSSLELGDSALYFCASSSAGSGRTSFRNEQFFGPGTRLTVL.